The clone carrying this TCR beta chain was recorded a few times. What it binds is not known. There were healthy Caucasian individuals from Russia, aged roughly 6 to 100, serving as donors. Each donor gave roughly 9.8 milliliters of peripheral blood. This entry belongs to a study of blood T cells in healthy people across ages. Study-level results: The unsorted PBMCs prevented any conclusive comparison of naive versus antigen-experienced cells.

V lost 0 bases, J lost 4 bases, and 12 bases stayed unmatched. CDR1 is LGHDT, CDR2 YNNKEL, per germline (reference sequence). This CDR3 has 19 amino acids. The second PCR ran about 6 to 12 cycles with a sample-barcoded 5' primer and J-beta primers. Each TCR beta cDNA got a 12-nucleotide random molecular identifier. TCRdb re-analysed the 5' RACE reads in MiXCR, keeping a single row per CDR3 protein. The sample consists of 1.8 million or so distinct CDR3 sequences, approximately 40% of them appearing once. Material: blood. The chain carries TRBV3-1 and TRBJ2-6, with 7 bases fitting TRBD2. This TCR was sampled from a human donor in good health. The chain's CDR3 is CASSQDFGRRGSGANVLTF. CDR3 coding DNA: TGTGCCAGCAGCCAAGATTTCGGGAGGAGAGGCTCCGGGGCCAACGTCCTGACTTTC.